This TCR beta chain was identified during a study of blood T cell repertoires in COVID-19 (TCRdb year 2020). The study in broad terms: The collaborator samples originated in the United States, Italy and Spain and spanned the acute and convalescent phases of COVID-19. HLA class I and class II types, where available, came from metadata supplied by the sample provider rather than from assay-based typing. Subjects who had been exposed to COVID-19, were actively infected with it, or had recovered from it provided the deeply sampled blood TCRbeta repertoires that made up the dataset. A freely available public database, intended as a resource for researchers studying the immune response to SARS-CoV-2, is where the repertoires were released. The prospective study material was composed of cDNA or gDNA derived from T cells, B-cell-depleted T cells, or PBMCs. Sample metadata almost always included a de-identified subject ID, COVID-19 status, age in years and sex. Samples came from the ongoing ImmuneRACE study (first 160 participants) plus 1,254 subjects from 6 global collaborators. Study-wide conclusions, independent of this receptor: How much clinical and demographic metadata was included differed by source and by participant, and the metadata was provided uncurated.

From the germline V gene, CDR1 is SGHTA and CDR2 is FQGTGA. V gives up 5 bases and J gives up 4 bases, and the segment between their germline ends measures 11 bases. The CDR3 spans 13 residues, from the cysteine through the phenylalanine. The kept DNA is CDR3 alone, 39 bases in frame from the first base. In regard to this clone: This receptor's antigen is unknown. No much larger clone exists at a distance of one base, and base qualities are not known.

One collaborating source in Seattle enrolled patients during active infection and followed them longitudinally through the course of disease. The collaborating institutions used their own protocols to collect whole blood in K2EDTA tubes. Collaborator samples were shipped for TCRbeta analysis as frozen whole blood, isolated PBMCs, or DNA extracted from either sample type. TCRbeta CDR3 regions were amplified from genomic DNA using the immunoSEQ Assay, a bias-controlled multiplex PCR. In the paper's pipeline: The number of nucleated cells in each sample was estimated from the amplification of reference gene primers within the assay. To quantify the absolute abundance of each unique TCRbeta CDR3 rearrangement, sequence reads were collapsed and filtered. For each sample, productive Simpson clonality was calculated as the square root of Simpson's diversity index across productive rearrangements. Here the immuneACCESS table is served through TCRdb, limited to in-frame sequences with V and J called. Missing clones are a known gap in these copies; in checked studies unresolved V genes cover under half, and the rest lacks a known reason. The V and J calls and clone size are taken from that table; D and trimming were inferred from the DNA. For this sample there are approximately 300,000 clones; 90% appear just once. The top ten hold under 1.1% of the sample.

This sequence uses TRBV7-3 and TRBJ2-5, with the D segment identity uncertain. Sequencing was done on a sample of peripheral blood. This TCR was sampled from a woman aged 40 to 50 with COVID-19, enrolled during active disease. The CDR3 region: CASSRVVRETQYF. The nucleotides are TGTGCCAGCAGCCGAGTAGTTCGAGAGACCCAGTACTTC.